This entry lists 10 T cell receptor beta chains sequenced from one sample in a study of blood T cell repertoires in COVID-19. Sequencing used immunoSEQ multiplex PCR; TCRdb keeps in-frame clones, though not all of them. The sample records 150,000 to 200,000 clones, approximately 80% being singletons. The specimen sequenced was PBMCs or T cells enriched from blood (not recorded which). These receptors were taken from a woman aged 60-75 years who had recovered from COVID-19.

This chain joins TRBV10-3 and TRBJ1-2; 8 bases are a match to TRBD1. V lost 0 bases to trimming and J lost 1 base; unmatched junction nucleotides: 4. Germline values: CDR1 ENHRY, CDR2 SYGVKD. The CDR3 loop spans 16 amino acids. CDR3 DNA: TGTGCCATCAGTGAGTCTTTGGACAGGGTTAACTATGGCTACACCTTC. This codes for CAISESLDRVNYGYTF.

The chain links TRBV11-2 to TRBJ2-1, with D uncertain. The CDR3 sequence is 13 residues long. Deletions cut 0 bases from V and 6 bases from J, with 6 bases between. The germline CDR1 and CDR2 sequences are SGHAT and FQNNGV. The DNA for the CDR3 is TGTGCCAGCAGCTTAGATACAGCCAATGAGCAGTTCTTC. Amino acids: CASSLDTANEQFF.

The chain links TRBV11-2 to TRBJ2-1, with TRBD2 matching over 10 bases. After removal of 3 bases from V and 2 bases from J, the junction contained 4 bases not matched to a gene. CDR3 length: 16 amino acids. Per germline, CDR1 SGHAT and CDR2 FQNNGV. CDR3 nucleotide sequence: TGTGCCAGCAGCTTCGACCTAGCGGGAGCCTACAATGAGCAGTTCTTC. Amino acid sequence: CASSFDLAGAYNEQFF.

The V and J genes are TRBV30 and TRBJ2-1, with 9 nucleotides matching TRBD2. Germline CDR1 reads GTSNPN; CDR2 reads SVGIG (reference sequence). The length of the CDR3 is 14 residues. V lost 1 base to trimming and J lost 3 bases; unmatched junction nucleotides: 1. CDR3 sequence (DNA): TGTGCCTGGAGTGGACTAGCGGTCTACAATGAGCAGTTCTTC. This translates into CAWSGLAVYNEQFF.

The chain recombines TRBV4-2 with TRBJ1-4; 9 bases are a match to TRBD1. With 1 base clipped from V and 2 bases from J, the junction kept 5 bases outside the gene matches. The CDR3 runs 17 residues. Germline V gene sequence: CDR1 LGHNA, CDR2 YNFKEQ. The CDR3 sequence is CASSQAGGTGTNEKLFF. The CDR3 coding sequence is TGTGCCAGCAGCCAAGCTGGTGGGACAGGGACTAATGAAAAACTGTTTTTT.

The chain carries TRBV10-3 and TRBJ1-2; D perhaps matches TRBD1 (5 bases). The CDR3 is made up of 14 amino acids. Germline CDR1 reads ENHRY; CDR2 reads SYGVKD. The V end lost 6 bases, the J end lost 0 bases, and 11 bases lay between the germline ends. Here the CDR3 reads CAISPGSANYGYTF. CDR3 DNA: TGTGCCATCAGCCCAGGGTCCGCTAACTATGGCTACACCTTC.

The chain recombines TRBV7-8 with TRBJ2-3, with 8 bases matching TRBD2. This CDR3 has 15 residues. CDR1 is SGHVS and CDR2 is FQNEAQ in the germline V gene. V shed 1 base and J 2 bases; nucleotides not matched to a gene: 2. CDR3 coding DNA: TGTGCCAGCAGCTTAGACGGGAGGGCCACAGATACGCAGTATTTT. Translating it yields CASSLDGRATDTQYF.

The chain combines TRBV7-2 with TRBJ2-5; 8 nucleotides line up with TRBD2. CDR1 and CDR2 from the germline V gene are SGHTA and FQGNSA. Trimming took 2 bases from V and 5 from J; bases not matched to a gene: 13. This CDR3 comprises 17 residues. The CDR3 DNA reads as TGTGCCAGCAGCTTACCGCTTGGCGGGGGGTGGGGTGAGACCCAGTACTTC. It specifies CASSLPLGGGWGETQYF.

CDR3 coding DNA: TGTGCCAGCAGCCACAGGGGCACTAATGAAAAACTGTTTTTT. It codes for CASSHRGTNEKLFF. V and J are TRBV3-1 (or the pseudogene TRBV3-2) and TRBJ1-4; D may be TRBD1 (6 bases). The CDR3 is made up of 14 amino acids. V lost 3 bases and J 2 bases, leaving 7 bases between the germline ends. From germline, CDR1 is LGHDT and CDR2 YNNKEL (reference sequence).

This clone was counted between two and nine times. This chain connects TRBV2 to TRBJ1-2; 9 nucleotides agree with TRBD1. V gave up 7 bases and J gave up 5 bases; unmatched junction bases: 8. Germline CDR1 SNHLY, CDR2 FYNNEI. CDR3 length: 14 residues. The CDR3 is CASIRDRDRYGYTF. CDR3 nucleotides: TGTGCCAGCATTCGGGACAGGGATCGATATGGCTACACCTTC.